The 32 T cell receptor beta chains reported below all come from one sample, sequenced in a study of blood T cell repertoires in COVID-19. Some clones are missing from TCRdb's copy, which holds only in-frame ones; the method was immunoSEQ multiplex PCR. The sample comprises 55,000 to 70,000 clones, roughly 79% of which are singletons, and 2.5% to 3.5% rests with the top ten. Sequencing used peripheral blood. These receptors all stem from a man aged 55-75 years with acute or convalescent COVID-19.

The chain combines TRBV7-2 with TRBJ1-3; 7 bases are shared with TRBD1. Per the germline V gene, CDR1 is SGHTA and CDR2 is FQGNSA. Trimming at V came to 5 bases and at J to 1 base, leaving 8 bases not matched to a gene. The CDR3 totals 16 residues. CDR3 sequence reads: CASSGRQGGSGNTIYF. The CDR3 DNA follows: TGTGCCAGCAGCGGTCGACAGGGTGGGTCTGGAAACACCATATATTTT.

In DNA form, the CDR3 reads TGTGCCTGGAGTTCGGACAGGGTTAATGAAAAACTGTTTTTT. This encodes CAWSSDRVNEKLFF. The chain carries TRBV30 and TRBJ1-4; TRBD1 agrees at 8 bases. The CDR3 runs to 14 residues. Unmatched junction bases numbered 3, after V lost 2 bases and J lost 4 bases. The germline gives CDR1 GTSNPN, CDR2 SVGIG (reference sequence).

The chain couples TRBV7-8 to TRBJ1-1; the D gene is possibly TRBD1 (6 bases). The V and J ends lost 6 bases and 1 base respectively, with 15 bases between them. CDR3 length equals 15 residues. The germline CDR1 and CDR2 sequences are SGHVS and FQNEAQ. CDR3 nucleotides: TGTGCCAGCAGACTAAACAGGGATGGGAACACTGAAGCTTTCTTT. Its protein is CASRLNRDGNTEAFF.

CDR3 residues: CASSDGLGRNSPLHF. Here the CDR3 DNA reads TGTGCCAGCAGTGACGGTTTGGGGAGGAATTCACCCCTCCACTTT. This chain connects TRBV2 to TRBJ1-6; unclear D gene. The CDR3 length is 15 residues. The germline gives CDR1 SNHLY, CDR2 FYNNEI. Trimming pared 3 bases from V and 7 bases from J, leaving 13 bases between.

V usage is TRBV24-1 and J usage is TRBJ2-2; 8 bases line up with TRBD1. This CDR3 region has 19 residues. V lost 7 bases and J lost 3; bases outside the gene matches: 18. CDR1 KGHDR and CDR2 SFDVKD come from the germline V gene. CDR3 in amino acids: CATSVINRETGEDTGELFF. The CDR3 coding sequence is TGTGCCACCAGCGTAATTAACCGGGAGACAGGGGAGGACACCGGGGAGCTGTTTTTT.

This sequence joins TRBV10-3 and TRBJ2-3; 10 nucleotides align to TRBD2. V was pared by 9 bases and J by 4 bases, with 10 bases of the junction left unmatched. Germline-derived CDR1 and CDR2 are ENHRY and SYGVKD. CDR3 length: 15 residues. CDR3 protein: CAIRSGTSASDTQYF. The DNA of the CDR3 is TGTGCCATTCGTTCCGGGACTAGCGCCTCAGATACGCAGTATTTT.

The chain recombines TRBV6-5 with TRBJ2-3; 8 bases map to TRBD2. Germline V gives CDR1 MNHEY, CDR2 SVGAGI. CDR3 length: 15 amino acids. J lost 4 bases, V lost 6 bases, and 9 bases had no gene match. The CDR3 region is CASSHGAGGSDTQYF. Here the CDR3 DNA reads TGTGCCAGCAGCCATGGGGCGGGGGGATCAGATACGCAGTATTTT.

The J gene is TRBJ2-7, the V gene TRBV5-1, with TRBD1 matching over 9 bases. This CDR3 has 13 residues. The V gene end was trimmed by 1 base and the J gene end by 11 bases; junction bases not matched to a gene: 7. Looked up from germline, CDR1 is SGHRS and CDR2 is YFSETQ. The CDR3, as DNA: TGCGCCAGCAGCTTGTCCGGGACAGGGTACGAGTACTTC. It codes for CASSLSGTGYEYF.

This chain joins TRBV14 and TRBJ2-7; D is perhaps TRBD2 (5 bases). The ends were cut back, 1 base at V and 6 bases at J, with 10 bases in the middle. The CDR3 sequence is 13 residues long. Germline V gives CDR1 SGHDN, CDR2 FVKESK. CDR3 sequence (DNA): TGTGCCAGCAGCCAAGCCTCGGGGATCGAGCAGTACTTC. Translating gives CASSQASGIEQYF.

CDR3 DNA sequence: TGTGCCAGCATTGGAGGATCGGGCACTGAAGCTTTCTTT. Residues: CASIGGSGTEAFF. J is TRBJ1-1 and V is TRBV6-5; no definite D call. Germline CDR1 MNHEY, CDR2 SVGAGI. Trimming took 7 bases from V and 4 from J, leaving 13 bases between them. CDR3 length: 13 residues.

The rearrangement joins TRBV24-1 to TRBJ2-1, with D possibly TRBD1 on 6 matching bases. Germline V lookup: CDR1 KGHDR, CDR2 SFDVKD. The V and J ends lost 7 bases and 9 bases respectively, with 21 bases between them. The CDR3 runs to 15 residues. CDR3 in DNA: TGTGCCACCAGACCGACCGGGACACCCTTGGGTGAGCAGTTCTTC. Amino acids: CATRPTGTPLGEQFF.

The V call is TRBV7-9, the J call TRBJ1-4; D gene uncertain. The CDR3 extends over 16 amino acids. Trimming left V 2 bases short and J 8 bases short, with 18 bases between. Germline V gene lookup returns CDR1 SEHNR and CDR2 FQNEAQ (reference sequence). Here the CDR3 reads CASSLWVGVNDEKLFF. DNA for the CDR3: TGTGCCAGCAGCTTATGGGTCGGGGTGAACGACGAAAAACTGTTTTTT.

This clone was seen a handful of times. The rearrangement uses TRBV29-1 and TRBJ1-1; possible D gene TRBD1, 6 bases. Germline values: CDR1 SQVTM, CDR2 ANQGSEA. The CDR3 is made up of 16 amino acids. Trimming took off 7 bases at V and 1 base at J, with 22 bases between the two ends. CDR3 sequence (DNA): TGCAGCGCTTCCGACAGTCCGTGGGGGCGGAACACTGAAGCTTTCTTT. This sequence encodes CSASDSPWGRNTEAFF. The entire variable domain, with the rest obtained from reference TRBV29-1 and TRBJ1-1, is as follows: SAVISQKPSRDICQRGTSLTIQCQVDSQVTMMFWYRQQPGQSLTLIATANQGSEATYESGFVIDKFPISRPNLTFSTLTVSNMSPEDSSIYLCSASDSPWGRNTEAFFGQGTRLTVV.

This clone was seen a handful of times. V is TRBV2 and J is TRBJ1-4; tentative D call: TRBD1 (6 bases). This CDR3 contains 14 residues. The germline V and J ends were trimmed by 6 bases and 2 bases, with 10 bases remaining between them. The germline gives CDR1 SNHLY, CDR2 FYNNEI. CDR3 sequence: CASRVTGTNEKLFF. CDR3 nucleotide sequence: TGTGCCAGCAGGGTGACAGGTACTAATGAAAAACTGTTTTTT.

V and J are TRBV5-1 and TRBJ1-6, with 7 positions matching TRBD1. This CDR3 contains 15 residues. V shed 5 bases, J shed 2 bases, and the junction held 4 bases outside the gene matches. Germline CDR1 and CDR2: SGHRS and YFSETQ. The CDR3 DNA reads as TGCGCCAGCAGTCGCGACAGGGCCTATAATTCACCCCTCCACTTT. Encoded protein: CASSRDRAYNSPLHF.

V is TRBV7-2 and J is TRBJ2-7; no reliable D call. This CDR3 has 12 amino acids. Trimming took off 0 bases at V and 3 bases at J, with 3 bases between the two ends. The germline V gene has CDR1 SGHTA and CDR2 FQGNSA. In nucleotides, the CDR3 is TGTGCCAGCAGCTTAGCTCTCTACGAGCAGTACTTC. This codes for CASSLALYEQYF. The full variable domain, completed using reference TRBV7-2 and TRBJ2-7, is GAGVSQSPSNKVTEKGKDVELRCDPISGHTALYWYRQSLGQGLEFLIYFQGNSAPDKSGLPSDRFSAERTGGSVSTLTIQRTQQEDSAVYLCASSLALYEQYFGPGTRLTVT.

This clone appeared a few times. The chain couples TRBV7-9 to TRBJ1-1; D may be TRBD1 (6 bases). The germline V gene has CDR1 SEHNR and CDR2 FQNEAQ (reference sequence). Trimming cost V 1 base and J 2 bases, with 11 bases left between them. This CDR3 contains 15 residues. CDR3 sequence reads: CASSLDLTGNTEAFF. CDR3 in DNA: TGTGCCAGCAGCTTAGACCTGACAGGAAACACTGAAGCTTTCTTT.

The V and J genes are TRBV6-6 and TRBJ2-7; 11 bases are a match to TRBD1. Germline V gives CDR1 MNHNY, CDR2 SVGAGI (reference sequence). CDR3 length: 14 amino acids. The J segment lost 2 bases and the V segment lost 4 bases, leaving 1 base of the junction unmatched. The CDR3 loop reads CASSLGQGAYEQYF. The CDR3 region has the DNA TGTGCCAGCAGTTTGGGACAGGGGGCCTACGAGCAGTACTTC.

The V gene is TRBV6-5, the J gene TRBJ2-3, with a tentative D call TRBD1 (6 bases). The germline V and J ends were trimmed by 4 bases and 3 bases, with 14 bases remaining between them. The germline gives CDR1 MNHEY, CDR2 SVGAGI. The CDR3 loop spans 15 amino acids. The CDR3 bases are TGTGCCAGCAGTTTCAGGGGACCAATAACAGATACGCAGTATTTT. This codes for CASSFRGPITDTQYF.

The chain links TRBV5-1 to TRBJ1-2; 9 nucleotides match TRBD1. This CDR3 has 16 amino acids. The J segment lost 2 bases and the V segment lost 5 bases, leaving 10 bases of the junction unmatched. Germline V gives CDR1 SGHRS, CDR2 YFSETQ. CDR3 protein: CASRPNTGTGNYGYTF. The CDR3 DNA reads as TGCGCCAGCAGACCGAATACCGGGACAGGGAACTATGGCTACACCTTC. The whole variable domain, filled in from reference TRBV5-1 and TRBJ1-2, reads KAGVTQTPRYLIKTRGQQVTLSCSPISGHRSVSWYQQTPGQGLQFLFEYFSETQRNKGNFPGRFSGRQFSNSRSEMNVSTLELGDSALYLCASRPNTGTGNYGYTFGSGTRLTVV.

This clone was detected only a few times. The chain combines TRBV6-5 with TRBJ2-6; TRBD2 agrees at 8 bases. The germline V gene encodes CDR1 MNHEY and CDR2 SVGAGI. The CDR3 is 15 amino acids. After removal of 7 bases from V and 2 bases from J, the junction contained 4 bases not matched to a gene. The CDR3 DNA reads as TGTGCCAGCAACCGGGGGGGAACTGGGGCCAACGTCCTGACTTTC. It is translated as CASNRGGTGANVLTF.

This clone has a single count. The V and J genes are TRBV5-1 and TRBJ2-3; D might be TRBD1 (6 bases). Germline CDR1 and CDR2: SGHRS and YFSETQ. CDR3 length: 14 residues. Trimming stripped 3 bases from V and 4 bases from J, with 12 bases between. The DNA of the CDR3 is TGCGCCAGCAGCTCCGCAGGGGCCGCAGATACGCAGTATTTT. Translating it yields CASSSAGAADTQYF.

This clone was counted a few times. The chain is built from TRBV12-3 or TRBV12-4 and TRBJ1-2; D ambiguous. This CDR3 contains 12 residues. The V and J ends lost 2 bases and 9 bases respectively, with 10 bases between them. CDR3 DNA: TGTGCCAGCAGTTTAAATGAGTTGAGCTACACCTTC. It yields the protein CASSLNELSYTF.

For the CDR3, the DNA is TGTGCCAGCAGCTTGGCCAGAGACAGGGGGCCTTATGGCTACACCTTC. Translating it yields CASSLARDRGPYGYTF. This rearrangement joins TRBV5-5 to TRBJ1-2, with TRBD1 matching 10 bases. The ends lost 0 bases at V and 5 bases at J; junction bases unmatched: 7. This CDR3 comprises 16 residues. Germline CDR1 SGHKS, CDR2 YYEKEE (reference sequence). Using reference TRBV5-5 and TRBJ1-2 for the parts outside the CDR3, the full variable domain is DAGVTQSPTHLIKTRGQQVTLRCSPISGHKSVSWYQQVLGQGPQFIFQYYEKEERGRGNFPDRFSARQFPNYSSELNVNALLLGDSALYLCASSLARDRGPYGYTFGSGTRLTVV.

The V call is TRBV2, the J call TRBJ2-3, with D tentatively TRBD2 (6 bases). Germline assignment: CDR1 SNHLY and CDR2 FYNNEI. V was clipped by 7 bases and J by 0 bases, with 14 bases between them. This CDR3 spans 15 amino acids. This chain's CDR3 is CASNQDYLSTDTQYF. The CDR3 coding sequence is TGTGCCAGCAACCAGGACTACCTCAGCACAGATACGCAGTATTTT.

V gene TRBV7-2 combines with J gene TRBJ1-6, with D perhaps matching TRBD1 (6 bases). The V gene's germline CDR1 is SGHTA and CDR2 FQGNSA. V gave up 6 bases and J gave up 5 bases, with 14 bases separating them. This CDR3 comprises 15 residues. For the CDR3, the DNA is TGTGCCAGCAGGAGCGGACAGATGAATAATTCACCCCTCCACTTT. Encoded protein: CASRSGQMNNSPLHF.

The CDR3 protein is CASRLQGGQETQYF. DNA of the CDR3: TGTGCCAGCAGACTACAGGGGGGCCAAGAGACCCAGTACTTC. The genes are TRBV2 and TRBJ2-5, with 8 positions matching TRBD1. With V trimmed by 6 bases and J by 1 base, 4 bases remained unmatched. CDR3 size: 14 residues. Germline CDR1 is SNHLY and CDR2 is FYNNEI.

This rearrangement joins TRBV7-9 to TRBJ2-1; D not certain. Germline loops: CDR1 SEHNR, CDR2 FQNEAQ (reference sequence). Trimming stripped 5 bases from V and 4 bases from J, with 15 bases between. The CDR3 length is 15 residues. The DNA for the CDR3 is TGTGCCAGCAGCCCCCCCCAGGCCCTATACAATGAGCAGTTCTTC. Amino acids: CASSPPQALYNEQFF.

The chain carries TRBV4-1 and TRBJ1-5; 7 nucleotides align to TRBD1. Trimming at V came to 1 base and at J to 7 bases, leaving 7 bases not matched to a gene. CDR1 is MGHRA, CDR2 YSYEKL, per germline. The CDR3 runs 15 residues. The CDR3 sequence: CASSQAPTGEQPQHF. CDR3 nucleotide sequence: TGCGCCAGCAGCCAAGCCCCCACAGGGGAGCAGCCCCAGCATTTT.

The chain links TRBV18 to TRBJ1-2, with 7 bases lining up with TRBD1. The length of the CDR3 is 14 residues. Germline V lookup: CDR1 KGHSH, CDR2 LQKENI. Trimming cost V 2 bases and J 0 bases; bases outside gene matches: 0. CDR3 loop: CASSPGTANYGYTF. CDR3 DNA: TGTGCCAGCTCACCAGGGACAGCTAACTATGGCTACACCTTC.

The chain uses TRBV6-5 and TRBJ1-2; 9 nucleotides line up with TRBD1. Germline values: CDR1 MNHEY, CDR2 SVGAGI. V lost 6 bases and J lost 4; bases outside the gene matches: 9. The CDR3 runs 15 residues. The CDR3 DNA is TGTGCCAGCAGGGGACAGGGAGCCGGCGCCTATGGCTACACCTTC. It is translated as CASRGQGAGAYGYTF.

This chain joins TRBV2 and TRBJ1-2; TRBD1 agrees at 8 bases. Germline values: CDR1 SNHLY, CDR2 FYNNEI. The CDR3 has 14 residues. The junction had 12 bases not matched to a gene; V was cut back by 7 bases and J by 8 bases. CDR3 sequence: CASTGDRSLTGYTF. CDR3 sequence (DNA): TGTGCCAGCACAGGGGACAGGTCCCTTACCGGCTACACCTTC. Combining the CDR3 with reference TRBV2 and TRBJ1-2 gives the whole variable domain EPEVTQTPSHQVTQMGQEVILRCVPISNHLYFYWYRQILGQKVEFLVSFYNNEISEKSEIFDDQFSVERPDGSNFTLKIRSTKLEDSAMYFCASTGDRSLTGYTFGSGTRLTVV.